The following is a T cell receptor (beta chain) sequence with its context. The antigen it binds to is not known. No clone much larger than this one lies a single base away; base qualities are absent. The entry originates in a study of T cell responses to AZD1222 COVID-19 vaccine (dated by TCRdb to about 2021). Turning to the overall study: AZD1222 recipients given second doses at about 4 weeks or at about 12 weeks were pooled, since spike-specific TCR depth and breadth were not found to differ between the two schedules. TCR sequencing covered 233 trial participants: approximately 200 given two doses of AZD1222 and 26 given two doses of MenACWY control vaccine. Trial participants were enrolled by age into 18-55, 56-69 and 70-plus year subgroups, with roughly 160, 29 and 62 TCR-sequenced participants respectively.

V sheds 1 base and J sheds 8 bases, leaving 9 bases between their ends. The CDR3 measures 13 amino acids from cysteine to phenylalanine. The kept DNA is CDR3 alone, 39 bases in frame from the first base. Reading the germline V gene gives CDR1 MGHRA and CDR2 YSYEKL. The CDR3 regions of human TCRbeta chains were subjected to immunosequencing. Under the source paper's analysis protocol: Repertoire TCRs were matched against a reference library of SARS-CoV-2-specific TCRs generated with the MIRA antigen-specificity platform. Breadth meant the fraction of unique TCRs that were SARS-CoV-2-associated, whereas depth meant the fraction of total T cells that were SARS-CoV-2-associated. Using the MIRA data, each spike-specific TCR was assigned both to the spike region to which the TCR was reactive and to a CD4 or CD8 class. Log10-transformed breadth and depth values were compared by one-way ANOVA with Sidak's multiple comparisons tests. Not all clones reach the TCRdb copy of this immuneACCESS table, which keeps in-frame sequences only. Checked studies attribute under half of the gap to unresolved V genes and leave the rest unexplained. That table is the source of V, J and clone size, and D and trimming were worked out from the DNA. In all, the sample holds 150,000 to 200,000 clones, and roughly 90% of those were seen once. The ten most abundant clones make up around 4.4% of the sample.

The meaning of the sample's time point label: baseline before first vaccination. Samples from vaccinated people were obtained from the UK trials COV001 and COV002, which included a single-blind randomized controlled phase 2/3 trial of AZD1222 (ChAdOx1 nCoV-19) in healthy adults. For TCRbeta chain sequencing, PBMC samples from trial participants were taken at day 0 and at day 28 after the second dose. Study-wide findings and limitations: Vaccine-associated CD4 TCRs spanned the whole spike protein, with dominant responses in regions 160-218 and 743-854. The 56-69-year group was small, and its depth increase did not reach significance, likely because of low power. Because no samples from the day 14 peak response were available, repertoires could be characterized only after the peak T cell response. Spike-specific TCR breadth and depth rose significantly after two AZD1222 doses compared with day 0 and with MenACWY recipients. Participants were mostly white British and included more females than males, and it was suggested by the authors that clonal diversity may have been underestimated. Reportedly, close to half of the unique spike-specific TCRs recognized epitopes lying outside the regions that are mutated in the B.1.351 and B.1.1.7 variants. Conclusions about previously exposed vaccinees are limited, since just 5 to 7 AZD1222 recipients were seropositive for SARS-CoV-2 at baseline.

The chain was built from TRBV4-1 and TRBJ1-5; no D gene is confidently identified. This receptor was taken from an adult in good health. The sequencing here drew on peripheral blood, taken on day 0 of AZD1222 vaccination. The DNA sequence is TGCGCCAGCAGCCAAGTGGTCATCGAGCCCCAGCATTTT. It translates to CASSQVVIEPQHF.